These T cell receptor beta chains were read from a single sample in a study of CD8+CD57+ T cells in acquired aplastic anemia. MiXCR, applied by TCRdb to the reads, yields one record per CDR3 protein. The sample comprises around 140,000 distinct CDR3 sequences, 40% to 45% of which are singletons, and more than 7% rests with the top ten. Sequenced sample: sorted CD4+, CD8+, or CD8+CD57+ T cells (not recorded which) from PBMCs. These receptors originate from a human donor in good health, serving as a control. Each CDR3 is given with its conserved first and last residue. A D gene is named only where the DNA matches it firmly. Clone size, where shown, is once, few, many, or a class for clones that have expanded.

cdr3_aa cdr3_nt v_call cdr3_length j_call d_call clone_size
CASSPSAIPYEQYF TGTGCCAGTAGTCCTTCAGCAATCCCCTACGAGCAGTACTTC TRBV19 14 TRBJ2-7 NA NA
CASSGAWATSGTSGSYEQYF TGTGCCAGCAGCGGGGCATGGGCGACTAGCGGGACAAGCGGTTCCTACGAGCAGTACTTC TRBV13 20 TRBJ2-7 TRBD2 NA
CASSLVTEGEAQYF TGTGCCAGCAGCCTCGTAACAGAGGGAGAGGCCCAGTACTTC TRBV5-6 14 TRBJ2-7 NA NA
CASSTGQAQPQHF TGCGCCAGCAGCACAGGGCAAGCGCAGCCCCAGCATTTT TRBV10-2 13 TRBJ1-5 NA few
CASSQDGLAGVTGELFF TGTGCCAGCAGCCAAGATGGACTAGCGGGAGTTACCGGGGAGCTGTTTTTT TRBV4-2 17 TRBJ2-2 TRBD2 many
CASRGDRSNEKLFF TGTGCCAGCAGGGGGGACAGAAGTAATGAAAAACTGTTTTTT TRBV25-1 14 TRBJ1-4 TRBD1 NA
CASSLKRGSYGYTF TGTGCCAGCAGCCTTAAGCGGGGCTCCTATGGCTACACCTTC TRBV7-2 14 TRBJ1-2 NA NA
CAGSRQGGTEAFF TGTGCCGGCAGCCGACAGGGCGGCACTGAAGCTTTCTTT TRBV4-2 13 TRBJ1-1 TRBD1 once
CSVRDFAGADSPLHF TGCAGTGTTAGAGATTTCGCAGGGGCAGATTCACCCCTCCACTTT TRBV20-1 15 TRBJ1-6 NA NA
CASSPPRGRYSGELFF TGTGCCAGTAGTCCCCCCCGGGGGCGTTACTCCGGGGAGCTGTTTTTT TRBV19 16 TRBJ2-2 NA once
CATGAGGLEEQYF TGTGCCACAGGGGCGGGAGGGCTAGAAGAGCAGTACTTC TRBV19 13 TRBJ2-7 TRBD2 few
CAISERVSGNTIYF TGTGCCATCAGTGAAAGGGTCTCTGGAAACACCATATATTTT TRBV10-3 14 TRBJ1-3 NA few
CASSLRGPNYGYTF TGTGCCAGCAGTTTACGGGGGCCCAACTATGGCTACACCTTC TRBV12-3/TRBV12-4 14 TRBJ1-2 NA few
CASSITTGSSYNSPLHF TGTGCCAGTAGTATAACGACAGGGAGCTCCTATAATTCACCCCTCCACTTT TRBV19 17 TRBJ1-6 TRBD1 many
CAWRTNRNYGYTF TGTGCCTGGAGGACTAACAGGAACTATGGCTACACCTTC TRBV30 13 TRBJ1-2 NA many
CASGNRGSYGYTF TGTGCCAGCGGGAACAGGGGCAGCTATGGCTACACCTTC TRBV7-2 13 TRBJ1-2 TRBD1 NA
CASTTRDRGYWEQYF TGTGCCAGCACGACCCGGGACAGGGGATATTGGGAGCAGTACTTC TRBV5-4 15 TRBJ2-7 TRBD1 many
CASSAKSVGNYGYTF TGTGCCAGCAGCGCTAAGTCCGTCGGGAACTATGGCTACACCTTC TRBV9 15 TRBJ1-2 NA many
CAISGGAPSLEAFF TGTGCCATCAGTGGGGGGGCCCCCTCCCTCGAAGCTTTCTTT TRBV10-3 14 TRBJ1-1 NA once
CASMGQNYEQYF TGCGCCAGCATGGGACAGAACTACGAGCAGTACTTC TRBV10-2 12 TRBJ2-7 TRBD1 once
CASSRGVRDTQYF TGTGCCAGCAGCCGGGGGGTGAGAGATACGCAGTATTTT TRBV7-8 13 TRBJ2-3 TRBD2 many
CSAPDRAPLGEKLFF TGCAGTGCACCGGACAGGGCCCCTCTCGGTGAAAAACTGTTTTTT TRBV20-1 15 TRBJ1-4 TRBD1 NA
CASSEARTGEQYF TGTGCCAGCAGTGAAGCCAGGACAGGGGAGCAGTACTTC TRBV6-1 13 TRBJ2-7 TRBD1 NA
CASRPGQSNSPLHF TGTGCCAGCAGACCGGGACAGAGTAATTCACCCCTCCACTTT TRBV12-3/TRBV12-4 14 TRBJ1-6 TRBD1 many
CSADHGQNLYGYTF TGCAGCGCCGACCACGGCCAAAACCTCTATGGCTACACCTTC TRBV29-1 14 TRBJ1-2 NA many
CASSLERVLNTEAFF TGTGCCAGCAGCTTAGAGCGGGTTTTGAACACTGAAGCTTTCTTT TRBV7-9 15 TRBJ1-1 NA NA
CALRDRADQPQHF TGTGCTCTGAGGGACAGGGCGGATCAGCCCCAGCATTTT TRBV2 13 TRBJ1-5 TRBD1 NA
CASSLSLVGHNEQFF TGTGCCAGCAGCCTCTCCCTAGTGGGGCACAATGAGCAGTTCTTC TRBV4-2 15 TRBJ2-1 NA many
CASTQGANIQYF TGTGCCAGCACTCAGGGCGCAAACATTCAGTACTTC TRBV6-1 12 TRBJ2-4 NA NA
CSAEGANTEAFF TGCAGTGCTGAGGGGGCGAACACTGAAGCTTTCTTT TRBV20-1 12 TRBJ1-1 TRBD1 NA
CSVDRTGYYGYTF TGCAGCGTTGACAGGACAGGGTACTATGGCTACACCTTC TRBV29-1 13 TRBJ1-2 TRBD1 many
CASSFRQVAEQYF TGTGCCAGCAGTTTTCGACAGGTCGCCGAGCAGTACTTC TRBV12-3/TRBV12-4 13 TRBJ2-7 NA many
CASSFRGGDTIYF TGTGCCAGCAGCTTCAGGGGCGGAGACACCATATATTTT TRBV7-9 13 TRBJ1-3 NA NA
CASSPPEGRGQPQHF TGTGCCAGCTCACCACCGGAGGGTAGGGGTCAGCCCCAGCATTTT TRBV18 15 TRBJ1-5 NA NA
CSVESGVNTDTQYF TGCAGCGTTGAATCGGGAGTGAACACAGATACGCAGTATTTT TRBV29-1 14 TRBJ2-3 NA NA
CASGIGVGGTEAFF TGCGCCAGCGGAATCGGGGTCGGAGGCACTGAAGCTTTCTTT TRBV5-1 14 TRBJ1-1 NA many
CASSGTASAGANVLTF TGCGCCAGCAGCGGGACAGCCTCGGCCGGGGCCAACGTCCTGACTTTC TRBV5-1 16 TRBJ2-6 TRBD1 many
CSAISPVSSYEQYF TGCAGTGCAATTAGTCCGGTGAGCTCCTACGAGCAGTACTTC TRBV20-1 14 TRBJ2-7 NA NA
CASTAISYEQYF TGTGCCAGCACGGCTATAAGCTACGAGCAGTACTTC TRBV2 12 TRBJ2-7 NA NA
CASSYIPGFSEQYF TGTGCCAGCAGTTACATCCCTGGCTTCTCCGAGCAGTACTTC TRBV6-2/TRBV6-3 14 TRBJ2-7 NA once
CASRLQDSGNTIYF TGTGCCAGCAGGTTACAGGACTCTGGAAACACCATATATTTT TRBV12-3/TRBV12-4 14 TRBJ1-3 NA many
CSARDSIVNEKLFF TGCAGTGCTAGGGACAGTATAGTTAATGAAAAACTGTTTTTT TRBV20-1 14 TRBJ1-4 NA many
CASSLVSYNSPLHF TGTGCCAGCAGCTTAGTTTCCTATAATTCACCCCTCCACTTT TRBV5-8 14 TRBJ1-6 NA NA
CATSRDRGANYGYTF TGTGCCACCAGCAGAGATCGCGGCGCTAACTATGGCTACACCTTC TRBV15 15 TRBJ1-2 NA medium-sized
CASRLRTGTSEAFF TGTGCCAGCAGGCTCAGGACTGGGACTTCTGAAGCTTTCTTT TRBV12-3/TRBV12-4 14 TRBJ1-1 NA many
CAISGLDSPLHF TGTGCCATCAGTGGATTAGATTCACCCCTCCACTTT TRBV10-3 12 TRBJ1-6 NA once
CASKESEGTEAFF TGTGCCAGTAAGGAATCAGAGGGCACTGAAGCTTTCTTT TRBV19 13 TRBJ1-1 NA NA
CASSLAASGNQETQYF TGCGCCAGCAGCTTGGCGGCTAGCGGGAACCAAGAGACCCAGTACTTC TRBV5-1 16 TRBJ2-5 TRBD2 many
CASSEWSGINQPQHF TGTGCCAGCAGTGAATGGTCAGGAATCAATCAGCCCCAGCATTTT TRBV2 15 TRBJ1-5 NA many
CASSQARGSGNTIYF TGTGCCAGCAGCCAAGCGCGGGGCTCTGGAAACACCATATATTTT TRBV3-1 15 TRBJ1-3 NA NA
CASSLPGLQAEQFF TGTGCCAGCAGCCTTCCGGGACTCCAGGCTGAGCAGTTCTTC TRBV4-2 14 TRBJ2-1 NA many